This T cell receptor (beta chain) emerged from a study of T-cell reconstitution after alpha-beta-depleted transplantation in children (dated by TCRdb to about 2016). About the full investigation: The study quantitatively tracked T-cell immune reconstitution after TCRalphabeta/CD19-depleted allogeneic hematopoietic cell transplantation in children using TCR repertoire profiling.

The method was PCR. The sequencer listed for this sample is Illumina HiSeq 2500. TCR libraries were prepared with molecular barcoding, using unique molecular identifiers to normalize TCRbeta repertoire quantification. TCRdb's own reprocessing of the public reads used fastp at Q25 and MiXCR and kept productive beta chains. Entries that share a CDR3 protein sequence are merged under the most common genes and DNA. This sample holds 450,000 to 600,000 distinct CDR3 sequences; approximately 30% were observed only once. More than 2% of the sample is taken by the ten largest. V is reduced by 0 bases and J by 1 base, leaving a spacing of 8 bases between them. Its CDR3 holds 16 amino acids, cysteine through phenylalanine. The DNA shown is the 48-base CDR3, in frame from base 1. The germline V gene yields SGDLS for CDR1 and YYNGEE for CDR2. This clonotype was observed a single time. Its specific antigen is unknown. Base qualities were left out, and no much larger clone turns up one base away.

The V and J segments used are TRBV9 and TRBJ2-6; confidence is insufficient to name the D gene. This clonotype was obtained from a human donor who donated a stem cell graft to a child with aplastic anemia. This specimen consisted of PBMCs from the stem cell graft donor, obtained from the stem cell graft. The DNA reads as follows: TGTGCCAGCAGCGTAGCGTCTACGTCTGGGGCCAACGTCCTGACTTTC. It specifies CASSVASTSGANVLTF.